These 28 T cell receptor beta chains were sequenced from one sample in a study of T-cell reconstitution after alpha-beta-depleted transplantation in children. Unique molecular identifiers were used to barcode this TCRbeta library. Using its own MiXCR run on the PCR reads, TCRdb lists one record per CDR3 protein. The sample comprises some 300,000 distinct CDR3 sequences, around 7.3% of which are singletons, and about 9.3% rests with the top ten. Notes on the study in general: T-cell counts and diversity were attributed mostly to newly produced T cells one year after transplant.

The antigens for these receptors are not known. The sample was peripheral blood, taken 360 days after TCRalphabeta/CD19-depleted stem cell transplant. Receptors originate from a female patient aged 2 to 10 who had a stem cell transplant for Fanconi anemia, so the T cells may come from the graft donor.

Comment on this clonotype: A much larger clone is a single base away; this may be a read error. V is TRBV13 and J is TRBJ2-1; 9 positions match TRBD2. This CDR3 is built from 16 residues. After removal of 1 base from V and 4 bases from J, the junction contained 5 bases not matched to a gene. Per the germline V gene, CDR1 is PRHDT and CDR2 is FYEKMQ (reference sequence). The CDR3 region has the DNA TGTGCCAGCAGCTTAGTGCTAGCGGGATGGTACAATGAGCAGTTCTTC. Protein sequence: CASSLVLAGWYNEQFF. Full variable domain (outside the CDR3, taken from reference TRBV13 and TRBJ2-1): AAGVIQSPRHLIKEKRETATLKCYPIPRHDTVYWYQQGPGQDPQFLISFYEKMQSDKGSIPDRFSAQQFSDYHSELNMSSLELGDSALYFCASSLVLAGWYNEQFFGPGTRLTVL.

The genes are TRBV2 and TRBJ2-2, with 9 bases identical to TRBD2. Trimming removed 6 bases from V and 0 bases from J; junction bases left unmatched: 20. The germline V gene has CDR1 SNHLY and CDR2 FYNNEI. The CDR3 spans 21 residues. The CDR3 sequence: CASSGHLFRLADTTNTGELFF. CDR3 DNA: TGTGCCAGCAGCGGACATCTTTTTCGACTAGCGGACACTACGAACACCGGGGAGCTGTTTTTT.

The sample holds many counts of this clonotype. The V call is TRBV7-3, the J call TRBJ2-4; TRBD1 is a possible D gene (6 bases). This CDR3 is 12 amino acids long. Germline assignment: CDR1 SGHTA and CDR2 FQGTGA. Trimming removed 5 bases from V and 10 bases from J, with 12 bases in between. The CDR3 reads CASSQGGGIQYF. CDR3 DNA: TGTGCCAGCAGCCAAGGGGGTGGAATTCAGTACTTC.

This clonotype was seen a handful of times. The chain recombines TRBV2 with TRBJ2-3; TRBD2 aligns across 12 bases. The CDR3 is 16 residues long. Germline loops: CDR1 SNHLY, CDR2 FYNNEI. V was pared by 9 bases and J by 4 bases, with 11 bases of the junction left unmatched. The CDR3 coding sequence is TGTGCCAGGACTAGCGGGGGACCCAATCATCCAGATACGCAGTATTTT. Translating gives CARTSGGPNHPDTQYF. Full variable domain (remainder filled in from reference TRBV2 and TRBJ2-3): EPEVTQTPSHQVTQMGQEVILRCVPISNHLYFYWYRQILGQKVEFLVSFYNNEISEKSEIFDDQFSVERPDGSNFTLKIRSTKLEDSAMYFCARTSGGPNHPDTQYFGPGTRLTVL.

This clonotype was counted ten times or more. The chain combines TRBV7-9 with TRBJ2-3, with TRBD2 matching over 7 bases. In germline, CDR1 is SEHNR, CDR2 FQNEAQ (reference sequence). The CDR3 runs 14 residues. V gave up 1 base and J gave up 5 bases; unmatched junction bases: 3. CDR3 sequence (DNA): TGTGCCAGCAGCTTAGTTGTAGCGGGAGATACGCAGTATTTT. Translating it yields CASSLVVAGDTQYF.

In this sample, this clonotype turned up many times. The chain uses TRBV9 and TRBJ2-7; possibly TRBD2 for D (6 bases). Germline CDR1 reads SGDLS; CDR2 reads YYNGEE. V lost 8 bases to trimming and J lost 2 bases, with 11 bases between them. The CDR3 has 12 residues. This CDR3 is CARASATYEQYF. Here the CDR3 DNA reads TGTGCCAGGGCTAGCGCGACCTACGAGCAGTACTTC.

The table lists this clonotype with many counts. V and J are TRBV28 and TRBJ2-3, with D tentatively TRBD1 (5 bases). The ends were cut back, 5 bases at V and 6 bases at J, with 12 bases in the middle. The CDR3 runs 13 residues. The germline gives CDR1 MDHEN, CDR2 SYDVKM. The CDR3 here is CASSPSHRDTQYF. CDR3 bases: TGTGCCAGCAGTCCCTCCCACAGGGATACGCAGTATTTT.

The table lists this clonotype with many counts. CDR3: CASSLGQRDGYTF. The CDR3 nucleotides are TGCGCCAGCAGCTTGGGGCAAAGGGATGGCTACACCTTC. The rearrangement uses TRBV5-1 and TRBJ1-2, with D unresolved. Per the germline V gene, CDR1 is SGHRS and CDR2 is YFSETQ. The CDR3 covers 13 residues. The V end was cut by 0 bases, the J end by 6 bases, with 9 bases between.

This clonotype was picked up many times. The chain's CDR3 is CSARPPWTGGEQFF. The CDR3 coding sequence is TGCAGTGCTAGACCTCCTTGGACAGGGGGTGAGCAGTTCTTC. The chain recombines TRBV20-1 with TRBJ2-1; 10 nucleotides agree with TRBD1. Losses at the gene ends were 2 bases for V and 9 bases for J; bases not matched to a gene: 7. This CDR3 spans 14 amino acids. Germline CDR1 reads DFQATT; CDR2 reads SNEGSKA (reference sequence).

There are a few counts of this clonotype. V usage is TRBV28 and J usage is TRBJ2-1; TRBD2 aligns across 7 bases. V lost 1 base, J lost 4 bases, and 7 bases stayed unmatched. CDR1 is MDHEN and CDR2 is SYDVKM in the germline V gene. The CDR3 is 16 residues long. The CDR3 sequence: CASSLSAGTGYNEQFF. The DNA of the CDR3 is TGTGCCAGCAGTTTATCAGCGGGGACGGGGTACAATGAGCAGTTCTTC.

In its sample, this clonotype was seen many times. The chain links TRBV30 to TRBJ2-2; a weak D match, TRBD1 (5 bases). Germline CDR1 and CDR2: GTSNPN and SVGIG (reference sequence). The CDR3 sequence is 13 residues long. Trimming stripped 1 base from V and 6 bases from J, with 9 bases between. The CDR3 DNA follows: TGTGCCTGGAGTGGACAGCTTTCCGGGGAGCTGTTTTTT. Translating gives CAWSGQLSGELFF.

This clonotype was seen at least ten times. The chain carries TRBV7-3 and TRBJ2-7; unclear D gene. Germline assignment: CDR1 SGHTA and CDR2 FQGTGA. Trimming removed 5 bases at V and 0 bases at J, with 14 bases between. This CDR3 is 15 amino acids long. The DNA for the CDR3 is TGTGCCAGCAGCCCCCGCGGTGATTTCTCCTACGAGCAGTACTTC. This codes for CASSPRGDFSYEQYF.

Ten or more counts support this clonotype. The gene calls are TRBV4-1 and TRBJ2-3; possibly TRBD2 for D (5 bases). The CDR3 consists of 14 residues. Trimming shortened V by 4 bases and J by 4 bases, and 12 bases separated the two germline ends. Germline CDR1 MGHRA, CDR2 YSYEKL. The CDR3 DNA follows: TGCGCCAGCAGCCTCCGGTCCGGGGCAGATACGCAGTATTTT. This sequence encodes CASSLRSGADTQYF.

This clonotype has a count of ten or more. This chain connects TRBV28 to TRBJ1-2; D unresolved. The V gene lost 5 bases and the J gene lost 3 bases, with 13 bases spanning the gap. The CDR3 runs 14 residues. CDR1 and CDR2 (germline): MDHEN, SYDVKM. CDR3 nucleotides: TGTGCCAGCAGTGTACAGCGTAGGGACTATGGCTACACCTTC. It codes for CASSVQRRDYGYTF.

CDR3 region: CASSPFSFAQETQYF. In DNA, the CDR3 is TGTGCCAGCAGCCCCTTCTCATTTGCGCAAGAGACCCAGTACTTC. The chain employs TRBV9 and TRBJ2-5; D remains unclear. With 4 bases removed from V and 2 bases from J, the gap between germline ends came to 15 bases. The germline V gene has CDR1 SGDLS and CDR2 YYNGEE. The length of the CDR3 is 15 residues.

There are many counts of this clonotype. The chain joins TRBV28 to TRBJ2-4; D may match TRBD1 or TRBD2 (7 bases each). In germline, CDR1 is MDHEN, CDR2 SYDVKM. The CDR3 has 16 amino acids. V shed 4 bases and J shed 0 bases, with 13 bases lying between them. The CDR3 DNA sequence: TGTGCCAGCAGTTACACAGGGGAGGGAGCCAAAAACATTCAGTACTTC. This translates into CASSYTGEGAKNIQYF.

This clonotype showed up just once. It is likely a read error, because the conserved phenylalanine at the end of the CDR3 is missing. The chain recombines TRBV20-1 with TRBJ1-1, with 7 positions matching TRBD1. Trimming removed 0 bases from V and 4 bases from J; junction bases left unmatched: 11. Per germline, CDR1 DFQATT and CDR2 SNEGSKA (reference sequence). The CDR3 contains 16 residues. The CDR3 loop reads CSAREGQHGLFTEAFV. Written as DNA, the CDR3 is TGCAGTGCTAGAGAGGGACAGCACGGGCTTTTCACTGAAGCTTTCGTT.

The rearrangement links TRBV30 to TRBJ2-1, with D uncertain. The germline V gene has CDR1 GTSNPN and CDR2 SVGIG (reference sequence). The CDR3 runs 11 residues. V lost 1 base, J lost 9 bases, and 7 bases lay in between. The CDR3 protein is CAWSASTEQFF. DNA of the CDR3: TGTGCCTGGAGTGCCTCCACTGAGCAGTTCTTC.

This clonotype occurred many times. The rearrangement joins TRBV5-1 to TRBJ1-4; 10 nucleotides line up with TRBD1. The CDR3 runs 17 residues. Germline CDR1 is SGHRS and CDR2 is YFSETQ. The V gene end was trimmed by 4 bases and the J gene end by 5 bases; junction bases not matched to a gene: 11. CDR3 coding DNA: TGCGCCAGCAGCCCCGGGACAGGGGTTTTTAGAAATGAAAAACTGTTTTTT. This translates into CASSPGTGVFRNEKLFF. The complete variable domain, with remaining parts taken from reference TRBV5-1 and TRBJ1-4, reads KAGVTQTPRYLIKTRGQQVTLSCSPISGHRSVSWYQQTPGQGLQFLFEYFSETQRNKGNFPGRFSGRQFSNSRSEMNVSTLELGDSALYLCASSPGTGVFRNEKLFFGSGTQLSVL.

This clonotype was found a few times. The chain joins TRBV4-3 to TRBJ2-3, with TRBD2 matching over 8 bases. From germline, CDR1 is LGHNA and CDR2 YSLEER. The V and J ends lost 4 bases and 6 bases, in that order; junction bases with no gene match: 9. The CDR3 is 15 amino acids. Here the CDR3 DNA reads TGCGCCAGCAGCCTCGGACTAGCCGATGTGGATACGCAGTATTTT. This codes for CASSLGLADVDTQYF.

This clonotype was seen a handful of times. The CDR3 spells CASTPLGGYTF. DNA of the CDR3: TGTGCCAGCACCCCCCTAGGTGGCTACACCTTC. This chain uses TRBV6-1 with TRBJ1-2; D not certain. The germline gives CDR1 MNHNS, CDR2 SASEGT. The V gene lost 7 bases and the J gene lost 7 bases, with 10 bases spanning the gap. The CDR3 is 11 amino acids.

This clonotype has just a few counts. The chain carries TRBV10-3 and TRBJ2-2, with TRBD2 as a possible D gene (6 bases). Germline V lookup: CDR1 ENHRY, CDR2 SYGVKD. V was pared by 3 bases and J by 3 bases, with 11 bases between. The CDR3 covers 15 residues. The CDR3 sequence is CAISDREWDTGELFF. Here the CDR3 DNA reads TGTGCCATCAGTGACCGGGAGTGGGACACCGGGGAGCTGTTTTTT.

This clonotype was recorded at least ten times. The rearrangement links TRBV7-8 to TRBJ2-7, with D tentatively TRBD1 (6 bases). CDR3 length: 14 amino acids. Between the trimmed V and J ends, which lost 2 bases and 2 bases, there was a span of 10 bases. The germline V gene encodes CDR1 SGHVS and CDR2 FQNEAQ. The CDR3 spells CASSLTDRTYEQYF. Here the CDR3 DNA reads TGTGCCAGCAGCTTAACGGACAGAACCTACGAGCAGTACTTC.

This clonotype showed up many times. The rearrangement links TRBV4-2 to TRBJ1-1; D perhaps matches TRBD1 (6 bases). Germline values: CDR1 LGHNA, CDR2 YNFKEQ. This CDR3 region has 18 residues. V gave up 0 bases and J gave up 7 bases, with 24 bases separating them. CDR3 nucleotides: TGTGCCAGCAGCCAAGAAAGTCGGCAGGGGCGTTTCCTGTTTGAAGCTTTCTTT. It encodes CASSQESRQGRFLFEAFF.

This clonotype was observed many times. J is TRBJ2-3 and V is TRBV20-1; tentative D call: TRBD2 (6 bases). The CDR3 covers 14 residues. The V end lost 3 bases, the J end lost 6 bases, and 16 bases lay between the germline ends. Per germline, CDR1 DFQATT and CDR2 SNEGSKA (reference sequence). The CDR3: CSARVVAGGDTQYF. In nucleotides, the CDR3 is TGCAGTGCTAGGGTAGTAGCCGGGGGTGATACGCAGTATTTT.

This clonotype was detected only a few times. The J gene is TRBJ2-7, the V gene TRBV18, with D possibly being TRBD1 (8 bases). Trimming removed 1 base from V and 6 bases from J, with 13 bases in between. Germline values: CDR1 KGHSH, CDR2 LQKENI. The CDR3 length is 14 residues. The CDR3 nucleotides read TGTGCCAGCTCACCACTGACAGGGGAGGGCGAGCAGTACTTC. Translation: CASSPLTGEGEQYF.

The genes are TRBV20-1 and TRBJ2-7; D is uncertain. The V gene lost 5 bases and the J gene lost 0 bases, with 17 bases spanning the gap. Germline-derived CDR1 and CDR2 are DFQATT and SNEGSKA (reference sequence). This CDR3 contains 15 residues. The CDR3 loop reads CSAYPIKFSSYEQYF. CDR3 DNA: TGCAGTGCTTATCCTATAAAGTTCAGCTCCTACGAGCAGTACTTC.

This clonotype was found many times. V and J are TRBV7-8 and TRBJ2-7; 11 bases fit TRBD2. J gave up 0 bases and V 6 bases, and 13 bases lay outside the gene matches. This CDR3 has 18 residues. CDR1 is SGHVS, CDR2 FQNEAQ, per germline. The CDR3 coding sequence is TGTGCCAGCAGTTTCTCTATGGCCGGGACTAGCGGCTCCTACGAGCAGTACTTC. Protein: CASSFSMAGTSGSYEQYF.